Below, 25 T cell receptor beta chains from the same sample are listed, as sequenced in a study of T cell responses to AZD1222 COVID-19 vaccine. Libraries were prepared by immunoSEQ multiplex PCR; TCRdb keeps only in-frame clonotypes and omits some of them. Of approximately 80,000 clones in the sample, around 84% were seen once. The sequences come from peripheral blood, collected on day 0 of AZD1222 vaccination. These receptors were collected from an adult in good health.

This rearrangement joins TRBV5-1 to TRBJ1-2; no firm D call. CDR3 length: 13 amino acids. V dropped 4 bases and J dropped 5 bases, with 12 bases sitting between them. The V gene's germline CDR1 is SGHRS and CDR2 YFSETQ. CDR3 protein: CASSPTDLYGYTF. CDR3 in DNA: TGCGCCAGCAGCCCCACGGACTTGTATGGCTACACCTTC.

This clone was observed a few times. The V call is TRBV7-9, the J call TRBJ2-3; 8 positions match TRBD2. The CDR3 is 16 residues long. The trim removed 5 bases at V and 3 bases at J, leaving 10 bases unmatched. The germline gives CDR1 SEHNR, CDR2 FQNEAQ (reference sequence). CDR3 residues: CASSLLTSGPTDTQYF. CDR3 DNA sequence: TGTGCCAGCAGCCTCCTAACTAGCGGACCAACAGATACGCAGTATTTT.

This clone has just a few counts. CDR3 loop: CASSQGPAPGEQYF. DNA for the CDR3: TGCGCCAGCAGCCAAGGGCCAGCCCCGGGCGAGCAGTACTTC. The chain uses TRBV4-1 and TRBJ2-7; D not certain. The CDR3 spans 14 residues. Trimming stripped 1 base from V and 6 bases from J, with 13 bases between. The germline V gene encodes CDR1 MGHRA and CDR2 YSYEKL.

The CDR3 loop reads CASSPSWGMNTEAFF. In nucleotides, the CDR3 is TGTGCCAGCAGCCCCTCCTGGGGTATGAACACTGAAGCTTTCTTT. V gene TRBV6-6 combines with J gene TRBJ1-1, with unresolved D. The length of the CDR3 is 15 residues. V lost 6 bases, J lost 0 bases, and 14 bases lay in between. The germline gives CDR1 MNHNY, CDR2 SVGAGI (reference sequence).

The chain couples TRBV10-2 to TRBJ2-6; D is unresolved. Looked up from germline, CDR1 is WSHSY and CDR2 is SAAADI. The V gene lost 1 base and the J gene lost 1 base, with 2 bases spanning the gap. The CDR3 has 14 residues. DNA of the CDR3: TGCGCCAGCAGTGAGTTTTCTGGGGCCAACGTCCTGACTTTC. Translated, it gives CASSEFSGANVLTF.

The rearrangement joins TRBV4-1 to TRBJ1-3, with a possible D match to TRBD1 (5 bases). Germline assignment: CDR1 MGHRA and CDR2 YSYEKL. The CDR3 extends over 16 amino acids. Trimming took 5 bases from V and 2 from J, leaving 16 bases between them. CDR3 coding DNA: TGCGCCAGCAGCGAGACCGGGGGAGAGGCTGGAAACACCATATATTTT. It yields the protein CASSETGGEAGNTIYF.

Points on this clone: The junction differs from germline at one of its ends, possibly a read error. The genes are TRBV28 and TRBJ2-7; no clear D. This CDR3 region has 12 residues. Germline V CDR1 and CDR2: MDHEN, SYDVKM. The DNA of the CDR3 is TGTGCCAGCAGTCCGACCCGATACGGGCAGTACTTC. Amino acid sequence: CASSPTRYGQYF.

V usage is TRBV15 and J usage is TRBJ2-7; no reliable D call. Per the germline V gene, CDR1 is LNHNV and CDR2 is YYDKDF (reference sequence). CDR3 length: 15 residues. V was cut by 1 base and J by 3 bases, with 13 bases left in between. The CDR3 DNA reads as TGTGCCACCAGCAGAGGTGGGGTGAGGAGCTACGAGCAGTACTTC. This codes for CATSRGGVRSYEQYF.

This chain joins TRBV19 and TRBJ1-5; D perhaps matches TRBD1 (5 bases). The CDR3 is 14 residues long. Trimming took 1 base from V and 9 from J, leaving 13 bases between them. The germline gives CDR1 LNHDA, CDR2 SQIVND (reference sequence). This CDR3 is CASSIVFGTGPQHF. The CDR3 DNA reads as TGTGCCAGTAGTATAGTCTTCGGGACCGGGCCCCAGCATTTT.

The chain has TRBV25-1 and TRBJ1-4, with D unclear. V lost 2 bases, J lost 4 bases, and 14 bases lay in between. The CDR3 runs 16 residues. Germline lookup yields CDR1 MGHDK and CDR2 SYGVNS. CDR3 coding DNA: TGTGCCAGCAGTGAAGGAGTCGGACGGAATAATGAAAAACTGTTTTTT. Amino acid sequence: CASSEGVGRNNEKLFF.

V and J are TRBV7-9 and TRBJ1-5, with unresolved D. Per germline, CDR1 SEHNR and CDR2 FQNEAQ (reference sequence). The CDR3 loop spans 13 amino acids. The V gene lost 5 bases and the J gene lost 4 bases, with 9 bases spanning the gap. The CDR3 here is CASSPLINQPQHF. In nucleotides, the CDR3 is TGTGCCAGCAGCCCGCTTATTAATCAGCCCCAGCATTTT.

The chain is built from TRBV14 and TRBJ2-7, with TRBD1 as a possible D gene (5 bases). Germline CDR1 SGHDN, CDR2 FVKESK. The length of the CDR3 is 15 residues. V was trimmed by 0 bases and J by 2 bases, leaving 11 bases between them. This CDR3 is CASSQEMGRPYEQYF. The CDR3 DNA reads as TGTGCCAGCAGCCAAGAAATGGGGCGGCCCTACGAGCAGTACTTC.

The rearrangement links TRBV6-1 to TRBJ1-5, with 7 bases lining up with TRBD1. The V segment lost 2 bases and the J segment 4 bases; nucleotides outside the gene matches: 2. From germline, CDR1 is MNHNS and CDR2 SASEGT. The CDR3 runs to 14 residues. The CDR3 bases are TGTGCCAGCAGTGAACAGGGGGGGAATCAGCCCCAGCATTTT. Its translation: CASSEQGGNQPQHF.

This clone was seen just once. V usage is TRBV7-8 and J usage is TRBJ1-1, with D unclear. The CDR3 spans 11 residues. Germline assignment: CDR1 SGHVS and CDR2 FQNEAQ. V shed 5 bases and J shed 8 bases, with 9 bases lying between them. Here the CDR3 reads CASSPDQEAFF. CDR3 nucleotides: TGTGCCAGCAGCCCCGATCAAGAAGCTTTCTTT.

This clone was found a few times. This chain links TRBV4-2 with TRBJ2-1; 10 bases agree with TRBD1. Germline trimming cut 5 bases from V and 2 bases from J; bases unmatched to any gene: 3. The CDR3 contains 15 residues. CDR1 is LGHNA and CDR2 is YNFKEQ in the germline V gene. The CDR3 protein is CASSEGQGPYNEQFF. The CDR3, as DNA: TGTGCCAGCAGCGAGGGACAGGGGCCCTACAATGAGCAGTTCTTC.

V is TRBV3-1 (or the pseudogene TRBV3-2) and J is TRBJ2-7; D is unresolved. The germline gives CDR1 LGHDT, CDR2 YNNKEL (reference sequence). This CDR3 spans 12 amino acids. Deletions cut 3 bases from V and 0 bases from J, with 3 bases between. DNA for the CDR3: TGTGCCAGCAGCCAGAACTCCTACGAGCAGTACTTC. Translated, it gives CASSQNSYEQYF.

The chain joins TRBV12-3 or TRBV12-4 to TRBJ1-1, with no clear D. The CDR3 covers 12 residues. V was trimmed by 0 bases and J by 6 bases, leaving 5 bases between them. The CDR3 coding sequence is TGTGCCAGCAGTTTAGCGTTTTCTGAAGCTTTCTTT. This gives the protein CASSLAFSEAFF.

The chain carries TRBV5-1 and TRBJ1-2; 10 bases align to TRBD1. Per germline, CDR1 SGHRS and CDR2 YFSETQ. The CDR3 length is 14 residues. The J segment lost 8 bases and the V segment lost 4 bases, leaving 8 bases of the junction unmatched. The CDR3 protein is CASSRDRDRGGYTF. Here the CDR3 DNA reads TGCGCCAGCAGCCGTGACCGGGACAGGGGCGGCTACACCTTC.

This clone was observed a handful of times. The gene calls are TRBV18 and TRBJ2-7; D may match TRBD1 or TRBD2 (5 bases each). In germline, CDR1 is KGHSH, CDR2 LQKENI. Trimming pared 5 bases from V and 2 bases from J, leaving 13 bases between. The CDR3 totals 14 residues. CDR3 sequence reads: CASSLPGRTYEQYF. The CDR3 DNA follows: TGTGCCAGCTCATTGCCGGGACGGACCTACGAGCAGTACTTC.

The chain recombines TRBV2 with TRBJ1-2; D unclear. The CDR3 is 12 amino acids. CDR1 SNHLY and CDR2 FYNNEI come from the germline V gene. V lost 0 bases and J 4 bases, leaving 3 bases between the germline ends. The CDR3 protein is CASSEASYGYTF. The CDR3 nucleotides are TGTGCCAGCAGTGAAGCCAGCTATGGCTACACCTTC. The full variable domain, its missing parts supplied by reference TRBV2 and TRBJ1-2, is EPEVTQTPSHQVTQMGQEVILRCVPISNHLYFYWYRQILGQKVEFLVSFYNNEISEKSEIFDDQFSVERPDGSNFTLKIRSTKLEDSAMYFCASSEASYGYTFGSGTRLTVV.

A few counts support this clone. V is TRBV27 and J is TRBJ1-4, with a tentative D call TRBD1 (5 bases). V was clipped by 2 bases and J by 5 bases, with 15 bases between them. The CDR3 totals 16 residues. Germline V gives CDR1 MNHEY, CDR2 SMNVEV (reference sequence). The chain's CDR3 is CASSLIRDPENEKLFF. CDR3 in DNA: TGTGCCAGCAGTTTAATCCGGGACCCGGAAAATGAAAAACTGTTTTTT.

The rearrangement joins TRBV7-9 to TRBJ2-7; the D call may be TRBD1 or TRBD2 (5 bases each). V was clipped by 0 bases and J by 4 bases, with 10 bases between them. Germline V gives CDR1 SEHNR, CDR2 FQNEAQ (reference sequence). The length of the CDR3 is 14 residues. In DNA, the CDR3 is TGTGCCAGCAGCTTAGCAGGCAGGGAGTACGAGCAGTACTTC. The encoded protein is CASSLAGREYEQYF.

The chain combines TRBV29-1 with TRBJ1-1; D unclear. V was cut by 7 bases and J by 8 bases, with 20 bases left in between. Germline CDR1 SQVTM, CDR2 ANQGSEA. The CDR3 totals 13 residues. The CDR3 spells CSAADGAPTEAFF. The CDR3 nucleotides read TGCAGCGCTGCGGACGGAGCCCCAACAGAAGCTTTCTTT.

This clone has only one observation. V gene TRBV5-5 combines with J gene TRBJ2-7, with TRBD2 as a possible D gene (5 bases). The germline V gene has CDR1 SGHKS and CDR2 YYEKEE (reference sequence). Trimming left V 0 bases short and J 5 bases short, with 18 bases between. CDR3 length equals 16 residues. The DNA of the CDR3 is TGTGCCAGCAGCTTGGGTCCGACTACCCTTGGGAACGAGCAGTACTTC. Translation: CASSLGPTTLGNEQYF. The variable domain in full, with the rest retrieved from reference TRBV5-5 and TRBJ2-7, is DAGVTQSPTHLIKTRGQQVTLRCSPISGHKSVSWYQQVLGQGPQFIFQYYEKEERGRGNFPDRFSARQFPNYSSELNVNALLLGDSALYLCASSLGPTTLGNEQYFGPGTRLTVT.

This chain connects TRBV7-7 to TRBJ2-5; D is undetermined. The germline V gene has CDR1 SSHAT and CDR2 FNYEAQ (reference sequence). Trimming took off 4 bases at V and 6 bases at J, with 12 bases between the two ends. The CDR3 spans 13 residues. The CDR3 region is CASSSISLKTQYF. The CDR3 DNA reads as TGTGCCAGCAGCTCCATATCGTTAAAGACCCAGTACTTC.